These 22 T cell receptor beta chains share one sample of origin, sequenced in a study of blood T cell repertoires in COVID-19. Sequenced by immunoSEQ multiplex PCR; TCRdb stores in-frame clones only, minus some. The table records about 180,000 clones, about 81% of them present only once. The sequenced sample consisted of peripheral blood. These receptor sequences come from a woman older than 75 with COVID-19, enrolled during active disease.

In its sample, this clone was seen once. The CDR3: CASSQGIAGPETQYF. The DNA of the CDR3 is TGTGCCAGCAGCCAAGGTATTGCGGGGCCAGAGACCCAGTACTTC. The chain uses TRBV3-1 (or the pseudogene TRBV3-2) and TRBJ2-5; the D gene is possibly TRBD2 (6 bases). Germline lookup yields CDR1 LGHDT and CDR2 YNNKEL (reference sequence). This CDR3 has 15 residues. V shed 1 base and J shed 4 bases, with 13 bases lying between them.

The chain joins TRBV11-2 to TRBJ2-7, with 7 bases aligning to TRBD1. The trim removed 2 bases at V and 2 bases at J, leaving 9 bases unmatched. CDR1 and CDR2 (germline): SGHAT, FQNNGV. The CDR3 is 16 amino acids. The CDR3 protein is CASSLTPGTEAYEQYF. The CDR3 DNA sequence: TGTGCCAGCAGCTTAACCCCCGGGACAGAAGCCTACGAGCAGTACTTC.

V and J are TRBV7-2 and TRBJ2-7, with 11 bases that match TRBD2. CDR3 size: 15 residues. Germline V gene sequence: CDR1 SGHTA, CDR2 FQGNSA. With V trimmed by 6 bases and J by 3 bases, 7 bases remained unmatched. The CDR3 sequence is CASRLLAGGYYEQYF. CDR3 in DNA: TGTGCCAGCAGACTTCTAGCGGGAGGATACTACGAGCAGTACTTC.

The chain couples TRBV30 to TRBJ2-3; TRBD2 agrees at 11 bases. The trim removed 5 bases at V and 3 bases at J, leaving 7 bases unmatched. The CDR3 consists of 15 residues. Germline lookup yields CDR1 GTSNPN and CDR2 SVGIG (reference sequence). The CDR3 bases are TGTGCCTGGGACATAGCGGGGGGGCAGACAGATACGCAGTATTTT. The encoded protein is CAWDIAGGQTDTQYF.

The J gene is TRBJ1-3, the V gene TRBV15, with no clear D. The germline gives CDR1 LNHNV, CDR2 YYDKDF (reference sequence). The CDR3 runs 15 residues. V lost 0 bases, J lost 0 bases, and 6 bases lay in between. CDR3 coding DNA: TGTGCCACCAGCAGAGATCTGTACTCTGGAAACACCATATATTTT. This translates into CATSRDLYSGNTIYF.

The genes are TRBV19 and TRBJ1-5; 8 nucleotides match TRBD1. This CDR3 has 15 residues. Germline assignment: CDR1 LNHDA and CDR2 SQIVND (reference sequence). The V gene end was trimmed by 7 bases and the J gene end by 4 bases; junction bases not matched to a gene: 9. The CDR3 loop reads CASTRRGRLNQPQHF. CDR3 DNA: TGTGCCAGTACCCGCAGGGGGCGCCTAAATCAGCCCCAGCATTTT.

The chain joins TRBV28 to TRBJ2-7; no definite D call. CDR1 and CDR2 from the germline V gene are MDHEN and SYDVKM. This CDR3 has 15 residues. V lost 6 bases, J lost 1 base, and 16 bases lay in between. CDR3 sequence (DNA): TGTGCCAGCAGCCTGGAACCGGGTCCTTCCTACGAGCAGTACTTC. Translating it yields CASSLEPGPSYEQYF.

The V and J genes are TRBV5-1 and TRBJ2-7; TRBD1 aligns across 7 bases. Germline V lookup: CDR1 SGHRS, CDR2 YFSETQ. This CDR3 is built from 14 residues. With 5 bases clipped from V and 2 bases from J, the junction kept 7 bases outside the gene matches. CDR3 loop: CASRKRQGPYEQYF. CDR3 in DNA: TGCGCCAGCAGAAAGAGACAGGGCCCCTACGAGCAGTACTTC.

This clone was detected only a few times. The CDR3 is CASSGGLGPFSYNEQFF. The CDR3 DNA is TGTGCCAGCTCTGGAGGGCTAGGCCCCTTCTCCTACAATGAGCAGTTCTTC. This chain uses TRBV11-3 with TRBJ2-1, with a possible D match to TRBD2 (6 bases). CDR1 is SGHNT and CDR2 is YENEEA in the germline V gene. CDR3 length equals 17 residues. The germline V and J ends were trimmed by 8 bases and 0 bases, with 20 bases remaining between them.

The chain has TRBV6-5 and TRBJ2-1, with 8 bases aligning to TRBD2. The CDR3 spans 15 residues. Germline loops: CDR1 MNHEY, CDR2 SVGAGI. Trimming took 7 bases from V and 9 from J; bases not matched to a gene: 14. The CDR3 DNA follows: TGTGCCAGCACCCAATATCGAGCGGGAGTCCGTGAGCAGTTCTTC. Translated, it gives CASTQYRAGVREQFF.

V usage is TRBV11-3 and J usage is TRBJ2-1; D is undetermined. The V end was cut by 4 bases, the J end by 6 bases, with 10 bases between. Per germline, CDR1 SGHNT and CDR2 YENEEA. CDR3 length: 13 amino acids. CDR3 protein: CASSSRLGNEQFF. CDR3 nucleotides: TGTGCCAGCAGCTCCCGACTTGGCAATGAGCAGTTCTTC.

The chain recombines TRBV7-9 with TRBJ2-2, with a tentative D call TRBD1 (6 bases). The V and J ends lost 3 bases and 4 bases respectively, with 9 bases between them. The germline CDR1 and CDR2 sequences are SEHNR and FQNEAQ (reference sequence). This CDR3 has 14 amino acids. CDR3 sequence: CASSFVTGTGELFF. CDR3 DNA: TGTGCCAGCAGCTTCGTGACAGGCACCGGGGAGCTGTTTTTT.

The J gene is TRBJ1-1, the V gene TRBV19; tentative D call: TRBD1 (6 bases). The V end lost 3 bases, the J end lost 13 bases, and 18 bases lay between the germline ends. Germline-derived CDR1 and CDR2 are LNHDA and SQIVND (reference sequence). The CDR3 runs 13 residues. The CDR3 reads CASSIATGSLGFF. Here the CDR3 DNA reads TGTGCCAGTAGTATCGCCACAGGGAGTCTAGGTTTCTTT.

This CDR3 reads CSVSGAGERELFF. The CDR3, as DNA: TGCAGCGTGTCCGGCGCAGGGGAACGGGAGCTGTTTTTT. The chain links TRBV29-1 to TRBJ2-2, with a weak D call TRBD1 (6 bases). V lost 6 bases, J lost 9 bases, and 17 bases lay in between. CDR3 length equals 13 residues. Germline CDR1 SQVTM, CDR2 ANQGSEA.

This chain joins TRBV7-6 and TRBJ2-7, with 9 bases matching TRBD1. From germline, CDR1 is SGHVS and CDR2 FNYEAQ. The CDR3 extends over 14 amino acids. With 4 bases clipped from V and 5 bases from J, the junction kept 6 bases outside the gene matches. CDR3 DNA sequence: TGTGCCAGCAGCTCCCGGGACAGGGACCACGAGCAGTACTTC. This sequence encodes CASSSRDRDHEQYF.

This clone showed up just a few times. The rearrangement joins TRBV27 to TRBJ2-2; 12 bases fit TRBD2. V shed 5 bases, J shed 3 bases, and the junction held 1 base outside the gene matches. CDR3 length: 15 amino acids. The germline V gene encodes CDR1 MNHEY and CDR2 SMNVEV (reference sequence). Here the CDR3 reads CASSRLAGDTGELFF. The DNA of the CDR3 is TGTGCCAGCAGTCGACTAGCGGGAGACACCGGGGAGCTGTTTTTT.

The J gene is TRBJ1-5, the V gene TRBV5-1; 7 positions agree with TRBD1. J lost 0 bases, V lost 4 bases, and 7 bases had no gene match. There are 16 residues in the CDR3. Germline-derived CDR1 and CDR2 are SGHRS and YFSETQ. CDR3 nucleotide sequence: TGCGCCAGCAGCCCTGGGACAGCATATAGCAATCAGCCCCAGCATTTT. Translation gives CASSPGTAYSNQPQHF.

The chain links TRBV21-1 to TRBJ2-7; the DNA was not used to check the table's D call, TRBD2. TRBV21-1 is designated a pseudogene. The CDR3 runs 12 residues. This CDR3 is CASSRTSGEQYF. In DNA form, the CDR3 reads TGTGCCAGCAGCAGGACTAGCGGCGAGCAGTACTTC.

CDR3 DNA: TGTGCCAGCTCACCCCTTGGACAGGGACAGCGCACCTTC. Residues: CASSPLGQGQRTF. V and J are TRBV18 and TRBJ1-2; 8 bases agree with TRBD1. The J segment lost 13 bases and the V segment lost 3 bases, leaving 10 bases of the junction unmatched. Germline-derived CDR1 and CDR2 are KGHSH and LQKENI. The CDR3 has 13 residues.

The chain couples TRBV5-1 to TRBJ2-1; D is unclear. The CDR3 runs to 15 residues. Deletions cut 2 bases from V and 4 bases from J, with 13 bases between. Germline values: CDR1 SGHRS, CDR2 YFSETQ. The CDR3 loop reads CASSLLPGKYNEQFF. DNA for the CDR3: TGCGCCAGCAGCTTACTCCCAGGAAAATACAATGAGCAGTTCTTC. Together with reference TRBV5-1 and TRBJ2-1, the CDR3 gives the full variable domain: KAGVTQTPRYLIKTRGQQVTLSCSPISGHRSVSWYQQTPGQGLQFLFEYFSETQRNKGNFPGRFSGRQFSNSRSEMNVSTLELGDSALYLCASSLLPGKYNEQFFGPGTRLTVL.

In its sample, this clone was seen many times. This chain links TRBV4-1 with TRBJ2-1; D is perhaps TRBD2 (6 bases). Deletions cut 1 base from V and 9 bases from J, with 13 bases between. CDR3 length: 14 amino acids. The V gene's germline CDR1 is MGHRA and CDR2 YSYEKL. The CDR3 reads CASSQAEGYGEQFF. CDR3 in DNA: TGCGCCAGCAGCCAAGCGGAGGGTTATGGTGAGCAGTTCTTC.

The V gene is TRBV29-1, the J gene TRBJ2-1; TRBD2 is a possible D gene (5 bases). CDR1 is SQVTM and CDR2 is ANQGSEA in the germline V gene. The V gene lost 5 bases and the J gene lost 3 bases, with 11 bases spanning the gap. This CDR3 region has 13 residues. Written as DNA, the CDR3 is TGCAGCGTTTGGTCGGGGTTCTACAATGAGCAGTTCTTC. Encoded protein: CSVWSGFYNEQFF.